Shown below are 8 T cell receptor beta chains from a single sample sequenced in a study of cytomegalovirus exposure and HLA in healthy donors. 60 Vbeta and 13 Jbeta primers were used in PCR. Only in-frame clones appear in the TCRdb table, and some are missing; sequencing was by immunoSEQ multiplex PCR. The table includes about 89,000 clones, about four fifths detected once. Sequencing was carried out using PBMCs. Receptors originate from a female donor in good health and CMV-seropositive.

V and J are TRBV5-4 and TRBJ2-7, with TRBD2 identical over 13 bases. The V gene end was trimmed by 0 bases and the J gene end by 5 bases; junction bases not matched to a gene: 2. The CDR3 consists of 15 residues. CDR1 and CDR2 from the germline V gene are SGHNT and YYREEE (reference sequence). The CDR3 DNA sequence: TGTGCCAGCAGCTTGGGCGGGACTAGCGGGAACGAGCAGTACTTC. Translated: CASSLGGTSGNEQYF.

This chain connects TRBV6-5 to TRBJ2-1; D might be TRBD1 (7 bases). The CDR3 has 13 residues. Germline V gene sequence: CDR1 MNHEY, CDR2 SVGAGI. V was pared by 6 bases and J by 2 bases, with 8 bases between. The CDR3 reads CASSRGAYNEQFF. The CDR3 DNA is TGTGCCAGCAGCAGGGGGGCCTACAATGAGCAGTTCTTC.

As DNA, the CDR3 is TGTGCCAGCAGCCGTCCGGGACAGCTCTATGGCTACACCTTC. This translates into CASSRPGQLYGYTF. V usage is TRBV7-2 and J usage is TRBJ1-2, with 7 bases aligning to TRBD1. This CDR3 region has 14 residues. Germline lookup yields CDR1 SGHTA and CDR2 FQGNSA. After removal of 5 bases from V and 4 bases from J, the junction contained 7 bases not matched to a gene.

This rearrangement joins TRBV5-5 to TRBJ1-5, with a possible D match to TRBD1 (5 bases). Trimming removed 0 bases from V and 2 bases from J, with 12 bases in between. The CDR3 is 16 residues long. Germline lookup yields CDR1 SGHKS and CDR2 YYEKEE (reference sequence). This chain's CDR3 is CASSLDPGSRNQPQHF. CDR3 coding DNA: TGTGCCAGCAGCTTGGATCCAGGGTCACGCAATCAGCCCCAGCATTTT.

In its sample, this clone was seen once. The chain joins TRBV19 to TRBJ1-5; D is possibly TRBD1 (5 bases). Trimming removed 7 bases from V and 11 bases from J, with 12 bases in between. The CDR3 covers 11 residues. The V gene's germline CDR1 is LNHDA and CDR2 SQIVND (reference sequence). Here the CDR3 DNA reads TGTGCCAGTATGGACACAAGGTCCCAGCATTTT. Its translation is CASMDTRSQHF. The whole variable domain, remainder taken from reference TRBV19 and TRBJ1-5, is DGGITQSPKYLFRKEGQNVTLSCEQNLNHDAMYWYRQDPGQGLRLIYYSQIVNDFQKGDIAEGYSVSREKKESFPLTVTSAQKNPTAFYLCASMDTRSQHFGDGTRLSIL.

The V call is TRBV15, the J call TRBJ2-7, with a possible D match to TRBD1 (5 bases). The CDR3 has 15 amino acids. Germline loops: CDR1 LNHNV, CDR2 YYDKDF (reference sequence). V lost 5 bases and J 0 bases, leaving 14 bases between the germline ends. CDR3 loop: CATSWGGQGSYEQYF. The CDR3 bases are TGTGCCACCAGCTGGGGTGGGCAGGGCTCCTACGAGCAGTACTTC.

The CDR3, as DNA: TGTGCCAGCAGCGAGAGAGGGTGGGAGCAGTACTTC. Its protein is CASSERGWEQYF. The chain uses TRBV5-6 and TRBJ2-7, with D possibly matching TRBD2 (5 bases). The CDR3 runs to 12 residues. Trimming took 4 bases from V and 7 from J, leaving 12 bases between them. Germline lookup yields CDR1 SGHDT and CDR2 YYEEEE. Combining the CDR3 with reference TRBV5-6 and TRBJ2-7 gives the whole variable domain DAGVTQSPTHLIKTRGQQVTLRCSPKSGHDTVSWYQQALGQGPQFIFQYYEEEERQRGNFPDRFSGHQFPNYSSELNVNALLLGDSALYLCASSERGWEQYFGPGTRLTVT.

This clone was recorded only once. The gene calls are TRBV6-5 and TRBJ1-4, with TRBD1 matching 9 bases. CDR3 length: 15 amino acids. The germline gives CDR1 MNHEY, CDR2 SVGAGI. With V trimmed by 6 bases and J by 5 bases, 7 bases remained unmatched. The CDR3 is CASRSGDRANEKLFF. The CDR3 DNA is TGTGCCAGCAGGTCAGGGGACAGGGCGAATGAAAAACTGTTTTTT.